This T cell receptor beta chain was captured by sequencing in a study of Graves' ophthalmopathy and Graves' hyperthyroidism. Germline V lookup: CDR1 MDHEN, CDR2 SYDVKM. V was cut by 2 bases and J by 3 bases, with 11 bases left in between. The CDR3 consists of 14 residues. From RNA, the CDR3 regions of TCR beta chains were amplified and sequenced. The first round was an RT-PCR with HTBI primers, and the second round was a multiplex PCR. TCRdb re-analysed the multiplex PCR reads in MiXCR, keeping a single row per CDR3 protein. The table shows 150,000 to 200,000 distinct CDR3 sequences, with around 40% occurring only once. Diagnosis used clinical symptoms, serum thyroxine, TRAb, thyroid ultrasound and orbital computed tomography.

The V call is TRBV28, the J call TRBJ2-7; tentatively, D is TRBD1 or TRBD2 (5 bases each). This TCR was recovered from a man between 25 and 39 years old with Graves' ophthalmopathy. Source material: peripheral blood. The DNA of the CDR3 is TGTGCCAGCAGTTTAGTAGGGGAGCGCTACGAGCAGTACTTC. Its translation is CASSLVGERYEQYF.